These T cell receptor beta chains were read from a single sample in a study of shared clonotypes between healthy human individuals. Clones were sequenced by immunoSEQ multiplex PCR, and TCRdb holds only the in-frame ones, with some missing. The data show 1 million to 1.3 million clones, more than 75% seen once. The specimen was memory CD4+ T cells from PBMCs. These receptors all stem from a man aged 18 to 35 in good health. Some clones in this sample may be carry-over from other donors' samples. Each CDR3 is given with its conserved first and last residue. The D gene is left open where the match is weak. Part of the rows lack a size; the others show once, few, many or a class for expanded clones.

j_gene	v_gene	abundance	d_gene	CDR3aa	CDR3nt
TRBJ1-2	TRBV4-2	few	-	CASSLASGYTF	TGTGCCAGCAGCCTCGCGAGTGGCTACACCTTC
TRBJ2-1	TRBV10-3	many	TRBD2	CAVGGAGGQNAFF	TGTGCCGTCGGTGGAGCGGGAGGCCAAAACGCGTTCTTC
TRBJ1-5	TRBV5-6	-	-	CASSLADEAYHQPQHF	TGTGCCAGCAGCTTGGCGGATGAAGCTTACCATCAGCCCCAGCATTTT
TRBJ2-1	TRBV9	-	-	CASSVARDSYNEQFF	TGTGCCAGCAGCGTAGCCCGGGACTCCTACAATGAGCAGTTCTTC
TRBJ2-3	TRBV9	-	TRBD2	CASRDYTDTQYF	TGTGCCAGCCGGGACTACACAGATACGCAGTATTTT
TRBJ2-6	TRBV9	-	-	CASSPRSSGANVLTF	TGTGCCAGCAGCCCCCGTTCCTCTGGGGCCAACGTCCTGACTTTC
TRBJ2-1	TRBV7-3	-	-	CASSVSRGFYNEQFF	TGTGCCAGCAGTGTAAGTAGGGGATTCTACAATGAGCAGTTCTTC
TRBJ1-2	TRBV28	-	-	CASAVDLALITDYGYTF	TGTGCCAGCGCTGTGGATCTAGCCCTTATCACCGACTATGGCTACACCTTC
TRBJ2-1	TRBV29-1	-	-	CSVEGSSSGNEQFF	TGCAGCGTTGAAGGGAGCAGCTCCGGCAATGAGCAGTTCTTC
TRBJ1-4	TRBV5-8	few	-	CASSLKGSGKLFF	TGTGCCAGCAGCTTGAAGGGTTCGGGAAAACTGTTTTTT
TRBJ2-2	TRBV6-1	once	-	CASCPAYTGELFF	TGTGCCAGCTGTCCGGCATACACCGGGGAGCTGTTTTTT
TRBJ2-1	TRBV5-1	-	TRBD2	CASSWEGHEQFF	TGCGCCAGCTCCTGGGAGGGCCATGAGCAGTTCTTC
TRBJ2-1	TRBV18	-	-	CASSPKIENEQFF	TGTGCCAGCTCACCTAAGATAGAGAATGAGCAGTTCTTC
TRBJ2-1	TRBV5-1	-	-	CASSQQAGPGEQFF	TGCGCCAGCAGCCAGCAGGCAGGCCCGGGGGAGCAGTTCTTC
TRBJ2-1	TRBV7-7	-	-	CASSLGLGDEQFF	TGTGCCAGCAGCTTGGGACTGGGGGATGAGCAGTTCTTC
TRBJ1-5	TRBV5-5	-	-	CASSWGSDQPQHF	TGTGCCAGCAGCTGGGGGTCGGATCAGCCCCAGCATTTT
TRBJ1-1	TRBV28	few	TRBD1	CASSLTNRGEAFF	TGTGCCAGCAGTCTCACTAACAGGGGTGAAGCTTTCTTT
TRBJ2-5	TRBV5-1	-	-	CASSLRQLQETQYF	TGCGCCAGCAGCTTGCGACAGCTCCAAGAGACCCAGTACTTC
TRBJ2-1	TRBV6-4	-	TRBD1	CASRTGRGLAYNEQFF	TGTGCCAGCAGAACTGGAAGGGGGCTAGCCTACAATGAGCAGTTCTTC
TRBJ1-1	TRBV27	once	-	CASSLSGLRGMNTEAFF	TGTGCCAGCAGTTTATCGGGGTTACGGGGGATGAACACTGAAGCTTTCTTT
TRBJ2-2	TRBV14	-	TRBD1	CASSQGARGSTGELFF	TGTGCCAGCAGCCAGGGGGCCAGGGGGAGCACCGGGGAGCTGTTTTTT
TRBJ2-3	TRBV2	-	-	CASRFGAASTDTQYF	TGTGCCAGCAGGTTTGGGGCTGCAAGCACAGATACGCAGTATTTT
TRBJ1-4	TRBV28	-	-	CASSRATNEKLFF	TGTGCCAGCAGCCGGGCCACCAATGAAAAACTGTTTTTT
TRBJ2-6	TRBV5-1	-	-	CASVEWGTGANVLTF	TGCGCCAGCGTCGAGTGGGGGACTGGGGCCAACGTCCTGACTTTC
TRBJ2-7	TRBV7-9	-	TRBD2	CASSQRAGGPSGEQYF	TGTGCCAGCAGCCAAAGAGCGGGAGGGCCCTCGGGCGAGCAGTACTTC
TRBJ1-4	TRBV28	-	-	CASSLLSPPTRKLFF	TGTGCCAGCAGTTTACTTTCTCCACCCACGAGAAAACTGTTTTTT
TRBJ1-4	TRBV15	-	TRBD1	CATSRDRTGWQKLFF	TGTGCCACCAGCAGAGATAGGACAGGTTGGCAAAAACTGTTTTTT
TRBJ2-2	TRBV7-2	-	TRBD2	CASRRGPGLAGTGELFF	TGTGCCAGCAGGAGGGGGCCGGGACTAGCGGGCACCGGGGAGCTGTTTTTT
TRBJ2-1	TRBV30	-	-	CAWRAGPYNEQFF	TGTGCCTGGAGGGCGGGGCCGTACAATGAGCAGTTCTTC
TRBJ2-1	TRBV2	-	TRBD2	CASQRERVGGLQFF	TGTGCCAGCCAGCGGGAGCGGGTGGGGGGTTTGCAGTTCTTC
TRBJ2-2	TRBV11-3	-	-	CASSLMGNTGELFF	TGTGCCAGCAGCTTAATGGGAAACACCGGGGAGCTGTTTTTT
TRBJ1-2	TRBV18	-	-	CASSPLAIRGNYGYTF	TGTGCCAGCTCTCCACTGGCCATCCGCGGGAACTATGGCTACACCTTC
TRBJ1-6	TRBV29-1	few	TRBD1	CSVGRDRVFSNSPLHF	TGCAGCGTTGGAAGGGACAGGGTGTTCTCAAATTCACCCCTCCACTTT
TRBJ1-2	TRBV19	few	TRBD1	CASNSFTGQGTSNYGYTF	TGTGCCAGTAACTCCTTCACGGGACAGGGAACCTCTAACTATGGCTACACCTTC
TRBJ2-7	TRBV19	-	-	CATAGSSYEQYF	TGTGCCACCGCGGGGAGCTCCTACGAGCAGTACTTC